This T cell receptor beta chain stems from a study of T cells expressing NK-cell markers. For the study at large: One of eight sequenced donors was HCMV-seronegative; the other seven were seropositive.

TCRdb reprocessed the 5' RACE reads and reports one entry per CDR3 protein, with no DNA. This table holds hundreds of thousands of distinct CDR3 sequences. CDR1 is SGHKS and CDR2 is YYEKEE in the germline V gene (reference sequence). The CDR3 consists of 17 residues. Sequencing input: blood T cells: a sorted CD56 or NKG2C T cell subset, CD4+ or CD8+ T cells, or bulk PBMC T cells (not recorded which). The sequence came from a man aged 18 to 70 in good health. The rearrangement uses TRBV5-5 and TRBJ2-2; the D call from TCRdb, TRBD1, cannot be confirmed without DNA. CDR3 sequence reads: CASSLGWTGSGTGELFF.